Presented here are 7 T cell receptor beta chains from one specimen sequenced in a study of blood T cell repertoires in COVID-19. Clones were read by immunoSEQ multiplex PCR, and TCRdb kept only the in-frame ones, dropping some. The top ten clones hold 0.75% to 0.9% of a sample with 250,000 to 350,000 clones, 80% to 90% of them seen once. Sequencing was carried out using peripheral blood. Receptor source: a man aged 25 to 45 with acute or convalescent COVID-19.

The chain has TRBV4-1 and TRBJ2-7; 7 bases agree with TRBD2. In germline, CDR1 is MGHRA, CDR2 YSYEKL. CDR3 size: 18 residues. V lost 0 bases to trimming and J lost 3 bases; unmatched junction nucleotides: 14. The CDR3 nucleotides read TGCGCCAGCAGCCAAGATTTCTCGGGCCGGGGAGGGAACTACGAGCAGTACTTC. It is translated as CASSQDFSGRGGNYEQYF.

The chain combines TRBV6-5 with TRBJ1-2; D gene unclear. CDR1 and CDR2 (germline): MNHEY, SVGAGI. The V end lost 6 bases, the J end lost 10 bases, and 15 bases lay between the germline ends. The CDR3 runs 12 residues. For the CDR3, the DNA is TGTGCCAGCAGAGTAGGCGGAAAGGACTACACCTTC. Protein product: CASRVGGKDYTF.

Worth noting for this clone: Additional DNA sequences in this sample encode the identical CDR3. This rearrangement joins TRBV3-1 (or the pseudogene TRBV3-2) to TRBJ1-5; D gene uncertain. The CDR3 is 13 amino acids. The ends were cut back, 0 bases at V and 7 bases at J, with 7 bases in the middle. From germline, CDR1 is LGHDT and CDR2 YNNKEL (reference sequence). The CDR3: CASSQDRGQPQHF. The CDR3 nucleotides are TGTGCCAGCAGCCAAGATCGGGGACAGCCCCAGCATTTT.

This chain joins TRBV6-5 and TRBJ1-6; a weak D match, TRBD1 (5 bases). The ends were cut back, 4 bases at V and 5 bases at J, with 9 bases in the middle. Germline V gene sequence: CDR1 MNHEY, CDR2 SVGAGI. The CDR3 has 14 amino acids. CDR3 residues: CASSSGGNNSPLHF. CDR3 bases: TGTGCCAGCAGTTCGGGGGGGAATAATTCACCCCTCCACTTT.

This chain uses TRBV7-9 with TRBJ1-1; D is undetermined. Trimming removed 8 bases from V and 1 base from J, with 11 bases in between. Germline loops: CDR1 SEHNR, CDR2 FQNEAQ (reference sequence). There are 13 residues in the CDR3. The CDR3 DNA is TGTGCCAGCGCGCCCCAGGCGAACACTGAAGCTTTCTTT. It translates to CASAPQANTEAFF.

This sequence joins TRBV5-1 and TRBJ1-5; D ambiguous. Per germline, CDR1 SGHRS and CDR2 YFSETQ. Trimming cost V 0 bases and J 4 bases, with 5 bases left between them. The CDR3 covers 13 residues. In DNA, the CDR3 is TGCGCCAGCAGCTTGGGGGAGAATCAGCCCCAGCATTTT. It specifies CASSLGENQPQHF.

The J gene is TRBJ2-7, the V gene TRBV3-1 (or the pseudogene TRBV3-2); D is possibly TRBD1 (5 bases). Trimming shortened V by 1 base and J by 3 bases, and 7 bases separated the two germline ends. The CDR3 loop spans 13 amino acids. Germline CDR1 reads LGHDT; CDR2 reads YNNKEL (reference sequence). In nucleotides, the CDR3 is TGTGCCAGCAGCCAAGGAAGGGGCTACGAGCAGTACTTC. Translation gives CASSQGRGYEQYF.